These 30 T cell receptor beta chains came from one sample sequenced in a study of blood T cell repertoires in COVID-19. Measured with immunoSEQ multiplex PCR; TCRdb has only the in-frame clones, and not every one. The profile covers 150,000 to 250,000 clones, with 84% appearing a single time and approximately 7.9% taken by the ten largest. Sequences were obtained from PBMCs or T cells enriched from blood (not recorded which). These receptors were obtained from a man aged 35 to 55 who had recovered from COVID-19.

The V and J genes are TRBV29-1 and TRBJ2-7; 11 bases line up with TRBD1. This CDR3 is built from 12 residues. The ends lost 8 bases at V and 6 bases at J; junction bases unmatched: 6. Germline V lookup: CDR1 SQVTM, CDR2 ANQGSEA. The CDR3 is CSTGQGVGEQYF. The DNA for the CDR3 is TGCAGCACGGGACAGGGGGTCGGCGAGCAGTACTTC.

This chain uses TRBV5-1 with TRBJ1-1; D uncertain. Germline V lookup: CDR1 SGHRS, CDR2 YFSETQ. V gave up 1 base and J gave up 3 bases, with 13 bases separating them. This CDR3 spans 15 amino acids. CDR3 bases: TGCGCCAGCAGCTTGTTACTCGTGGGAGACACTGAAGCTTTCTTT. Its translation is CASSLLLVGDTEAFF.

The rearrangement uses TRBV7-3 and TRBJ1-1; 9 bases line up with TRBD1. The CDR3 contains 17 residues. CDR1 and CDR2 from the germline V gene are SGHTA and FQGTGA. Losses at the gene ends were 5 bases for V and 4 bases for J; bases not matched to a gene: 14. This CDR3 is CASSLTGTGRRGTEAFF. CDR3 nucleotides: TGTGCCAGCAGCCTCACCGGGACAGGGAGGCGTGGCACTGAAGCTTTCTTT. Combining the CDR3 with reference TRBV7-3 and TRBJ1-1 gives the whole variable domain GAGVSQTPSNKVTEKGKYVELRCDPISGHTALYWYRQSLGQGPEFLIYFQGTGAADDSGLPNDRFFAVRPEGSVSTLKIQRTERGDSAVYLCASSLTGTGRRGTEAFFGQGTRLTVV.

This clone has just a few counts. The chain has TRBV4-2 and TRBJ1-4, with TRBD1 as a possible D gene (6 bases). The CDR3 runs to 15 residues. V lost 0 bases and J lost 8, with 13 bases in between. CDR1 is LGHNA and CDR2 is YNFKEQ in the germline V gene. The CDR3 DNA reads TGTGCCAGCAGCCAAGAAGGTCAGGGGTGGGAAAAACTGTTTTTT. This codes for CASSQEGQGWEKLFF.

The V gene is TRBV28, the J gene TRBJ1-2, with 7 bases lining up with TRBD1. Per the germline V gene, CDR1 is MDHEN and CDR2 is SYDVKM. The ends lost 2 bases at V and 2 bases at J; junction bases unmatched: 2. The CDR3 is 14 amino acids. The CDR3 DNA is TGTGCCAGCAGTTTAGAGGGGGCGAACTATGGCTACACCTTC. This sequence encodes CASSLEGANYGYTF.

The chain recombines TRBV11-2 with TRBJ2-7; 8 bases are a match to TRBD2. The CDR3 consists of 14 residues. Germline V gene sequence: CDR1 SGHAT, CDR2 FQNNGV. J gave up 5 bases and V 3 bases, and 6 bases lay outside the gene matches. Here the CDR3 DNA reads TGTGCCAGCAGCTTCTCCCTAGCGGGCAACGAGCAGTACTTC. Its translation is CASSFSLAGNEQYF.

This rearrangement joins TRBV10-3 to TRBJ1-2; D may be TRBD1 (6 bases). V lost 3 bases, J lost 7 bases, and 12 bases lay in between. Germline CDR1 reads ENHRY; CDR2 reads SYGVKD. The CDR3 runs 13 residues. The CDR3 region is CAISDSSRGGYTF. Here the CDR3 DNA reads TGTGCCATCAGTGACTCTAGCAGGGGTGGCTACACCTTC.

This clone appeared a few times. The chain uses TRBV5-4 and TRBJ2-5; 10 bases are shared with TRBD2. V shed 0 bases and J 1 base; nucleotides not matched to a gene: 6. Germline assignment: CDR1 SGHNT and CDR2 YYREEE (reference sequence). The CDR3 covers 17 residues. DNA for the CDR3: TGTGCCAGCAGCTTGGACACCGTAGCGGGGGGCCAAGAGACCCAGTACTTC. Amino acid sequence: CASSLDTVAGGQETQYF.

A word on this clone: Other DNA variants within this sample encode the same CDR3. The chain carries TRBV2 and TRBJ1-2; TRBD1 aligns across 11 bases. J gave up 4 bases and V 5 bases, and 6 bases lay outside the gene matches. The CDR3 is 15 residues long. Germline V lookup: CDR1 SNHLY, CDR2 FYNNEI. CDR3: CASSPGTGGVYGYTF. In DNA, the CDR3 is TGTGCCAGCAGTCCCGGGACAGGGGGTGTCTATGGCTACACCTTC.

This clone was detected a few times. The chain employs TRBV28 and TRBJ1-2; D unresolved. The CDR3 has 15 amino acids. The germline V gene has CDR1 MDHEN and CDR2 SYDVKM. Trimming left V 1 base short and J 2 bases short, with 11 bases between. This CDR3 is CASSLSEGANYGYTF. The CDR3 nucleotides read TGTGCCAGCAGTTTATCCGAGGGTGCGAACTATGGCTACACCTTC.

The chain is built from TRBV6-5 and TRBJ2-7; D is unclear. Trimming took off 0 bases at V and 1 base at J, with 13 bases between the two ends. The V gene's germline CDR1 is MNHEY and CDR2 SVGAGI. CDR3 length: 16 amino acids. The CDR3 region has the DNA TGTGCCAGCAGTTACTCGAGTGGCGGCAAGTCCTACGAGCAGTACTTC. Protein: CASSYSSGGKSYEQYF.

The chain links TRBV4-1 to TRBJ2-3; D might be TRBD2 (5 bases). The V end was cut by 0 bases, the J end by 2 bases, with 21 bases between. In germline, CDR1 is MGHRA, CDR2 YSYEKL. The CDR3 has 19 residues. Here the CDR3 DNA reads TGCGCCAGCAGCCAAGATAAGAGGGCAGTGGTTGGGGACACAGATACGCAGTATTTT. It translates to CASSQDKRAVVGDTDTQYF.

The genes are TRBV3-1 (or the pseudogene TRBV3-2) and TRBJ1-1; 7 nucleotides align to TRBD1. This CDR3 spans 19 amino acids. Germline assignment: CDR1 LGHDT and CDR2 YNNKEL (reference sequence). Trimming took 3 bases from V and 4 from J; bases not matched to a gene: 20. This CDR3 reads CASSHRQGRWSGLGTEAFF. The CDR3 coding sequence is TGTGCCAGCAGCCACCGACAGGGTCGTTGGTCGGGTTTGGGCACTGAAGCTTTCTTT.

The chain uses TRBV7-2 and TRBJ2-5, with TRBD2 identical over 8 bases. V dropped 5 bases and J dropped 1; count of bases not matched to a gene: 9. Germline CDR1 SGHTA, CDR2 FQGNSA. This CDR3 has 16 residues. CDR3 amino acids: CASSPPGGAFQETQYF. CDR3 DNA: TGTGCCAGCAGCCCCCCGGGAGGGGCCTTCCAAGAGACCCAGTACTTC.

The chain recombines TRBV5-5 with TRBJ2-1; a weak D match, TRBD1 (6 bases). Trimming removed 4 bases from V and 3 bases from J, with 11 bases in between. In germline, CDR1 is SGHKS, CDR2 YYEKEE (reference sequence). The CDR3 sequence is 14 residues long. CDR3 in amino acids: CASSVGQNYNEQFF. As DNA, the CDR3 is TGTGCCAGCAGCGTTGGACAGAACTACAATGAGCAGTTCTTC.

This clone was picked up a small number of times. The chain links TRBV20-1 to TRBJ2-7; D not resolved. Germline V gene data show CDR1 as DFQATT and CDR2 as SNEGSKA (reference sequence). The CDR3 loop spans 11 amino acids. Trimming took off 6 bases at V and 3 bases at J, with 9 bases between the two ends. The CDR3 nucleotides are TGCAGTGCCGGAGCTAGCTACGAGCAGTACTTC. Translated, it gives CSAGASYEQYF.

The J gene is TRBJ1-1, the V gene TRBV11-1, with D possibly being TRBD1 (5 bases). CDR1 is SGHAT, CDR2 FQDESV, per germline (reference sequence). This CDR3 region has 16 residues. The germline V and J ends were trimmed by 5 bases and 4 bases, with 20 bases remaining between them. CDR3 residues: CASSPRAGRGTTEAFF. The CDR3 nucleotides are TGTGCCAGCAGCCCCAGGGCAGGGAGGGGAACCACTGAAGCTTTCTTT.

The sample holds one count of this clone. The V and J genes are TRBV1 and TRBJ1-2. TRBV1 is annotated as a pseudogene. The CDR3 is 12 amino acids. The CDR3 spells CTSSRTGYGYTF. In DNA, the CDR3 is TGCACCAGCAGTCGTACGGGGTATGGCTACACCTTC.

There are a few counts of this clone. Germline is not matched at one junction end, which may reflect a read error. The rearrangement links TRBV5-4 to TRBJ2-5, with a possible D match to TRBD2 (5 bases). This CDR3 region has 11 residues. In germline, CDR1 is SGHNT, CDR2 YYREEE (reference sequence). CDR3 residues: CASSLGTVLHF. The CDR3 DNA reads TGTGCCAGCAGCTTGGGGACTGTTCTGCACTTC.

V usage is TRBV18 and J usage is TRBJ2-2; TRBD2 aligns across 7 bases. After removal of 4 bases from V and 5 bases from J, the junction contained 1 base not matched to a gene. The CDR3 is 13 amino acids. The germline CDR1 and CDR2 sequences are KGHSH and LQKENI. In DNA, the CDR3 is TGTGCCAGCTCACGCGGGGGTACCGGGGAGCTGTTTTTT. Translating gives CASSRGGTGELFF.

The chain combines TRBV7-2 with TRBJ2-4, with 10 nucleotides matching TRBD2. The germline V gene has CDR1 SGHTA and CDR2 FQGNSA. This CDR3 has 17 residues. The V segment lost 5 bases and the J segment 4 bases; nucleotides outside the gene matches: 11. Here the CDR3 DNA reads TGTGCCAGCAGCCGGGGCCCTAGCGGGGGAGAAAAAAACATTCAGTACTTC. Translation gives CASSRGPSGGEKNIQYF.

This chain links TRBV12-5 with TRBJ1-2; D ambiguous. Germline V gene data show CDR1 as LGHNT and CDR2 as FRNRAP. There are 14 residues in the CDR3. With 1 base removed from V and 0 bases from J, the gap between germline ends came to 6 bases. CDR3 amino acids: CASGLGAANYGYTF. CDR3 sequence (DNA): TGTGCTAGTGGTTTGGGGGCAGCTAACTATGGCTACACCTTC.

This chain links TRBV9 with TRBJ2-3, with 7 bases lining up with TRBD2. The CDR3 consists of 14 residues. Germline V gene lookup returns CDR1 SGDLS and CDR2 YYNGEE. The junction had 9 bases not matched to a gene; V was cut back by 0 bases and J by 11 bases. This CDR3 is CASSVDSAGTGQYF. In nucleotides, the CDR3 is TGTGCCAGCAGCGTAGATTCAGCGGGGACGGGGCAGTATTTT.

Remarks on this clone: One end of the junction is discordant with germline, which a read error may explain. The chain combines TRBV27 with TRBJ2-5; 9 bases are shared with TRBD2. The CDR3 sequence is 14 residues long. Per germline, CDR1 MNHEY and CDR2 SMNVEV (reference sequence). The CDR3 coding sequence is TGTGCCAGCAGTCTATCTAGCGGGGTGAAAACCCAGTACTTC. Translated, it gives CASSLSSGVKTQYF.

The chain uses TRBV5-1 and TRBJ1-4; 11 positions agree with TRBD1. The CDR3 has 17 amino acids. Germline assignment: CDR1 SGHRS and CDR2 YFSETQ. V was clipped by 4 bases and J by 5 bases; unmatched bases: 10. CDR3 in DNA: TGCGCCAGCAGCCAAAAGGGTGGGACAGGGGGAAATGAAAAACTGTTTTTT. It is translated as CASSQKGGTGGNEKLFF.

CDR3 protein: CASSQSSMAAGSNQPQHF. In DNA form, the CDR3 reads TGTGCCAGCAGCCAATCGTCTATGGCAGCGGGTAGCAATCAGCCCCAGCATTTT. J is TRBJ1-5 and V is TRBV4-2; D is unclear. The CDR3 totals 18 residues. V lost 2 bases and J lost 0, with 17 bases in between. Germline values: CDR1 LGHNA, CDR2 YNFKEQ.

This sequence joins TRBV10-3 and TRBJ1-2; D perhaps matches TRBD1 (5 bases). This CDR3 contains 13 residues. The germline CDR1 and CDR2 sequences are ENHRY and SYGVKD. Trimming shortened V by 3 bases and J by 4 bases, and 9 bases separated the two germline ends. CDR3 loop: CAISDGRGYGYTF. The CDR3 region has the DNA TGTGCCATCAGTGATGGGAGGGGCTATGGCTACACCTTC.

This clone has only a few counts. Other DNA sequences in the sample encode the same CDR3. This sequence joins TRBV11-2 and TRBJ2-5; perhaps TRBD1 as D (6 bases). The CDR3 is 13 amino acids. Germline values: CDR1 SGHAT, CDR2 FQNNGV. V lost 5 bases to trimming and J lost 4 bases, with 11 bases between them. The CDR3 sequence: CASSRGQGETQYF. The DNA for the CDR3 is TGTGCCAGCAGCAGGGGACAAGGAGAGACCCAGTACTTC.

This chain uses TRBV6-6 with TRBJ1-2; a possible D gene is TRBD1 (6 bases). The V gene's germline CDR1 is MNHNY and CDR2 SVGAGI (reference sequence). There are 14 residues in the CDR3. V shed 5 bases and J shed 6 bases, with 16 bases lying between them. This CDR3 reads CASSPTGQPDGYTF. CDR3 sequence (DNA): TGTGCCAGCAGTCCTACCGGACAGCCCGATGGCTACACCTTC.

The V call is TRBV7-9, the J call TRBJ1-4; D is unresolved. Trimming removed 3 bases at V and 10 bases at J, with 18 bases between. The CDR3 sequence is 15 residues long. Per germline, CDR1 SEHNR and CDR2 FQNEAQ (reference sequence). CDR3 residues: CASSLAERVDGKLFF. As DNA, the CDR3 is TGTGCCAGCAGCTTGGCTGAGAGGGTTGATGGAAAACTGTTTTTT.